This T cell receptor (beta chain) emerged from a study of technical replicates of blood from a handful of donors. V lost 3 bases to trimming and J lost 7 bases; unmatched junction nucleotides: 16. The CDR3 consists of 18 residues. The germline V gene has CDR1 WSHSY and CDR2 SAAADI. The repertoire was sequenced with immunoSEQ multiplex PCR; TCRdb's copy has only in-frame clones and lacks some. The data show tens of thousands of clones, 80% to 95% seen once. The sequence was obtained from a human donor in good health. The chain recombines TRBV10-2 with TRBJ1-5; 9 bases map to TRBD1. Sample: T cells isolated from PBMCs. CDR3 nucleotide sequence: TGCGCCAGCAGTGATCCGGGGACAAACAGGGGGCCTTTGCAGCCCCAGCATTTT. It encodes CASSDPGTNRGPLQPQHF.